The 17 T cell receptor beta chains in this list originate from one sample, sequenced in a study of CD8 T cells in Susac syndrome. About 0.45 to 1 ug RNA was reverse transcribed with random hexamers. TCRdb called the immunoSEQ multiplex PCR reads again in MiXCR, with one record for every CDR3 protein. The sample carries about 110,000 distinct CDR3 sequences, about 95% recorded once. Sequencing input: CD4+ T cells from PBMCs. These receptors originate from a human donor in good health.

V usage is TRBV5-1 and J usage is TRBJ2-1; TRBD2 matches at 9 bases. This CDR3 has 16 amino acids. Germline CDR1 SGHRS, CDR2 YFSETQ. The ends lost 7 bases at V and 0 bases at J; junction bases unmatched: 8. The CDR3 spells CASYRAGGYSYNEQFF. CDR3 DNA sequence: TGCGCCAGCTATCGAGCGGGGGGTTACTCCTACAATGAGCAGTTCTTC. The full variable domain, completed using reference TRBV5-1 and TRBJ2-1, is KAGVTQTPRYLIKTRGQQVTLSCSPISGHRSVSWYQQTPGQGLQFLFEYFSETQRNKGNFPGRFSGRQFSNSRSEMNVSTLELGDSALYLCASYRAGGYSYNEQFFGPGTRLTVL.

The chain recombines TRBV18 with TRBJ1-5, with TRBD1 matching over 8 bases. CDR1 and CDR2 from the germline V gene are KGHSH and LQKENI. J was trimmed by 5 bases and V by 1 base; bases with no gene match: 10. The length of the CDR3 is 17 residues. CDR3 loop: CASSPLGAGGSDQPQHF. The CDR3 bases are TGTGCCAGCTCACCACTAGGGGCAGGGGGCTCGGATCAGCCCCAGCATTTT. Full variable domain (rest looked up from reference TRBV18 and TRBJ1-5): NAGVMQNPRHLVRRRGQEARLRCSPMKGHSHVYWYRQLPEEGLKFMVYLQKENIIDESGMPKERFSAEFPKEGPSILRIQQVVRGDSAAYFCASSPLGAGGSDQPQHFGDGTRLSIL.

V usage is TRBV4-3 and J usage is TRBJ1-2; 7 nucleotides agree with TRBD1. The germline V gene encodes CDR1 LGHNA and CDR2 YSLEER. The CDR3 consists of 14 residues. The V gene end was trimmed by 0 bases and the J gene end by 9 bases; junction bases not matched to a gene: 7. The CDR3: CASSQDWDSHSYTF. The CDR3 nucleotides read TGCGCCAGCAGCCAAGATTGGGACAGTCATAGCTACACCTTC.

V gene TRBV29-1 combines with J gene TRBJ2-1; 7 bases agree with TRBD2. The CDR3 covers 15 residues. V shed 5 bases, J shed 0 bases, and the junction held 7 bases outside the gene matches. Per the germline V gene, CDR1 is SQVTM and CDR2 is ANQGSEA. CDR3 coding DNA: TGCAGCGTTTCTGTATGGGGGGGCTCCTACAATGAGCAGTTCTTC. This encodes CSVSVWGGSYNEQFF.

This chain uses TRBV28 with TRBJ2-5; D gene ambiguous. With 7 bases removed from V and 1 base from J, the gap between germline ends came to 7 bases. Germline V lookup: CDR1 MDHEN, CDR2 SYDVKM. The CDR3 covers 12 residues. The CDR3 reads CASNAIQETQYF. The DNA of the CDR3 is TGTGCCAGCAACGCGATCCAAGAGACCCAGTACTTC.

This clonotype was seen just once. The CDR3: CASTVDRVNEKLFF. The CDR3 region has the DNA TGTGCCAGCACTGTTGACAGAGTTAATGAAAAACTGTTTTTT. The rearrangement joins TRBV2 to TRBJ1-4; perhaps TRBD1 as D (5 bases). This CDR3 is built from 14 residues. V was clipped by 7 bases and J by 4 bases, with 13 bases between them. Germline values: CDR1 SNHLY, CDR2 FYNNEI.

The chain links TRBV3-1 to TRBJ2-7, with no clear D. Deletions cut 8 bases from V and 1 base from J, with 9 bases between. The CDR3 is 12 residues long. The V gene's germline CDR1 is LGHDT and CDR2 YNNKEL (reference sequence). CDR3 protein: CASGRDSYEQYF. The CDR3 DNA reads TGTGCCAGCGGTAGGGATTCCTACGAGCAGTACTTC.

V usage is TRBV9 and J usage is TRBJ2-7; TRBD1 matches at 9 bases. The CDR3 is 15 residues long. Per the germline V gene, CDR1 is SGDLS and CDR2 is YYNGEE. With 3 bases clipped from V and 4 bases from J, the junction kept 8 bases outside the gene matches. The CDR3 DNA reads as TGTGCCAGCAGCGCAGAGGACAGGGGCCGGTACGAGCAGTACTTC. It is translated as CASSAEDRGRYEQYF. Together with reference TRBV9 and TRBJ2-7, the CDR3 gives the full variable domain: DSGVTQTPKHLITATGQRVTLRCSPRSGDLSVYWYQQSLDQGLQFLIQYYNGEERAKGNILERFSAQQFPDLHSELNLSSLELGDSALYFCASSAEDRGRYEQYFGPGTRLTVT.

The V call is TRBV24-1, the J call TRBJ2-2; no definite D call. Trimming shortened V by 5 bases and J by 5 bases, and 11 bases separated the two germline ends. CDR1 is KGHDR and CDR2 is SFDVKD in the germline V gene. The CDR3 contains 14 residues. CDR3 in DNA: TGTGCCACCAGTGTGACCCACATGACCGGGGAGCTGTTTTTT. Translated: CATSVTHMTGELFF.

This clonotype occurred once. The J gene is TRBJ2-7, the V gene TRBV28, with D perhaps matching TRBD1 (6 bases). The CDR3 has 14 amino acids. The germline V gene has CDR1 MDHEN and CDR2 SYDVKM. V lost 5 bases, J lost 7 bases, and 18 bases lay in between. CDR3 sequence: CASSPVGNREEQYF. CDR3 bases: TGTGCCAGCAGTCCGGTGGGGAACAGGGAAGAGCAGTACTTC.

The chain employs TRBV19 and TRBJ1-1, with D hard to call. Germline V gene data show CDR1 as LNHDA and CDR2 as SQIVND (reference sequence). The CDR3 consists of 13 residues. Trimming cost V 6 bases and J 5 bases, with 13 bases left between them. The CDR3 loop is CASSDTRVTEAFF. The DNA for the CDR3 is TGTGCCAGTAGCGACACCCGAGTGACTGAAGCTTTCTTT.

V gene TRBV24-1 combines with J gene TRBJ2-7, with 8 bases lining up with TRBD2. Germline lookup yields CDR1 KGHDR and CDR2 SFDVKD. CDR3 length equals 15 residues. The V and J ends lost 3 bases and 4 bases, in that order; junction bases with no gene match: 7. CDR3 sequence: CATSDDSGKDYEQYF. As DNA, the CDR3 is TGTGCCACCAGTGATGATAGCGGGAAGGATTACGAGCAGTACTTC.

The V and J genes are TRBV3-1 and TRBJ1-4, with D possibly TRBD1 on 5 matching bases. CDR1 LGHDT and CDR2 YNNKEL come from the germline V gene (reference sequence). Trimming took 4 bases from V and 4 from J, leaving 16 bases between them. CDR3 length: 16 amino acids. The CDR3 protein is CASSRGGIGLNEKLFF. The DNA of the CDR3 is TGTGCCAGCAGCCGGGGGGGGATTGGCCTTAATGAAAAACTGTTTTTT.

This chain joins TRBV9 and TRBJ2-3; D is perhaps TRBD1 or TRBD2 (6 bases each). The CDR3 length is 14 residues. V lost 2 bases, J lost 2 bases, and 9 bases lay in between. Germline assignment: CDR1 SGDLS and CDR2 YYNGEE. The CDR3 sequence: CASSVGGLTDTQYF. Written as DNA, the CDR3 is TGTGCCAGCAGCGTCGGGGGCCTCACAGATACGCAGTATTTT.

CDR3 bases: TGTGCCAGCACGTCGTCTGGAGGCTCTGGAAACACCATATATTTT. Translated, it gives CASTSSGGSGNTIYF. This chain uses TRBV7-9 with TRBJ1-3; D unresolved. V lost 7 bases, J lost 0 bases, and 13 bases lay in between. There are 15 residues in the CDR3. Germline lookup yields CDR1 SEHNR and CDR2 FQNEAQ (reference sequence).

The chain couples TRBV5-6 to TRBJ1-5; D call uncertain. This CDR3 spans 15 amino acids. Germline values: CDR1 SGHDT, CDR2 YYEEEE. V dropped 4 bases and J dropped 0 bases, with 11 bases sitting between them. CDR3 DNA sequence: TGTGCCAGCAGCCCCCGGTGGGGTAGCAATCAGCCCCAGCATTTT. Its protein is CASSPRWGSNQPQHF.

The chain uses TRBV29-1 and TRBJ1-1; TRBD1 is a possible D gene (5 bases). This CDR3 is 14 amino acids long. In germline, CDR1 is SQVTM, CDR2 ANQGSEA. V gave up 6 bases and J gave up 1 base, with 15 bases separating them. The CDR3 spells CSVETAVANTEAFF. Written as DNA, the CDR3 is TGCAGCGTAGAGACAGCTGTAGCGAACACTGAAGCTTTCTTT.